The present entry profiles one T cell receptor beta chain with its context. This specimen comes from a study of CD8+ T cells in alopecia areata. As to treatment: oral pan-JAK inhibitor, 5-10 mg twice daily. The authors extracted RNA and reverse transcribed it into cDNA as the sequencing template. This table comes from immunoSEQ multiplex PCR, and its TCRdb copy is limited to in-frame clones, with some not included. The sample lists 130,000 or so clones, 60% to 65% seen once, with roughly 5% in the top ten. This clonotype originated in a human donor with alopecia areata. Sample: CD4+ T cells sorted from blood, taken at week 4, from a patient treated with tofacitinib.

DNA of the CDR3: TGCAGATGGGGGGAGACCCAGTACTTC. It is translated as CRWGETQYF. This chain links TRBV20-1 with TRBJ2-5; D is possibly TRBD1 or TRBD2 (5 bases each). This CDR3 comprises 9 residues. Germline CDR1 reads DFQATT; CDR2 reads SNEGSKA (reference sequence).